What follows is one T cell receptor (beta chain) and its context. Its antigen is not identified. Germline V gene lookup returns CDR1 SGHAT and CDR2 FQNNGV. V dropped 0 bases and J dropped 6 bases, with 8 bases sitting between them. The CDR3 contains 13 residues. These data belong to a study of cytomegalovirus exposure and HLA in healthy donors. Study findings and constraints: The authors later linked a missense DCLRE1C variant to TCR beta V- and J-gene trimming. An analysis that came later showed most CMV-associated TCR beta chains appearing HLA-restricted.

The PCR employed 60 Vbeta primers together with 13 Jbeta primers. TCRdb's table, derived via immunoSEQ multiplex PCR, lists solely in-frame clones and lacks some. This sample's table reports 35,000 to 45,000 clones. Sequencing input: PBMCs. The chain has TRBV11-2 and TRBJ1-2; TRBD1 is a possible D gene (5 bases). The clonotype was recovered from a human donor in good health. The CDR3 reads CASSLEGRHGYTF. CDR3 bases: TGTGCCAGCAGCTTAGAGGGGCGCCATGGCTACACCTTC. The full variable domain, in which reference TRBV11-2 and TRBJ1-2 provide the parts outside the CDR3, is EAGVAQSPRYKIIEKRQSVAFWCNPISGHATLYWYQQILGQGPKLLIQFQNNGVVDDSQLPKDRFSAERLKGVDSTLKIQPAKLEDSAVYLCASSLEGRHGYTFGSGTRLTVV.